This T cell receptor beta chain was found in a study of radiotherapy plus CTLA-4 blockade in lung cancer. Study as a whole: In around 17% of patients, objective responses were seen; 25% to 40% had disease control. Findings and limits, study-wide: After treatment with radiotherapy plus ipilimumab, TCR clones that came from the tumor expanded in blood. Among reported predictors of response, early blood T cell clone dynamics with interferon-beta performed best.

Data came from immunoSEQ multiplex PCR; TCRdb stores just in-frame clones and leaves some out. The top ten clones hold 4.9% of a sample with around 99,000 clones, 85% to 90% of them seen once. To note about this clone: What it binds is unknown. Other DNA sequences in the same sample also yield this CDR3.

In germline, CDR1 is SGHTS, CDR2 YDEGEE. The CDR3 extends over 15 amino acids. Trimming took off 8 bases at V and 1 base at J, with 18 bases between the two ends. Each patient with chemo-refractory metastatic non-small-cell lung cancer was treated with focal radiation plus CTLA-4 blockade using ipilimumab. Sequences were derived from peripheral blood, sampled from a patient treated with radiotherapy plus ipilimumab. The clonotype originates from a human donor with non-small cell lung cancer that progressed on radiotherapy plus ipilimumab. The chain combines TRBV5-8 with TRBJ1-1; possibly TRBD1 for D (6 bases). CDR3 sequence reads: CASSPPTTGNTEAFF. The CDR3 bases are TGTGCCAGTAGCCCACCGACGACAGGGAACACTGAAGCTTTCTTT.